Included here is one T cell receptor (beta chain) sequence, with context. Its cognate antigen has yet to be identified. No clone much larger than this one lies a single base away; base qualities are absent. CDR3 length: 14 amino acids, cysteine to phenylalanine. Only the CDR3 DNA stays, 42 bases, in frame from base 1. CDR1 SGHTA and CDR2 FQGNSA were looked up in the germline V gene. Germline trimming: 0 bases from V, 12 bases from J; junction bases outside gene matches: 7. This specimen belongs to a study of monozygotic twins with cystic fibrosis (dated by TCRdb to about 2021). Regarding the study in general: Three micrograms of fragmented DNA went through approximately 16 PCR cycles to produce barcoded libraries. The study compared TCR beta repertoires within and between 16 monozygotic twin pairs with cystic fibrosis to assess genetic influence on V and J gene usage. The cohort included ten female and six male twin pairs, mostly children and adolescents, aged roughly 2.0 to 40 years with a median of around 8.6 years. Twins were ranked among 800 to 1,100 cohort participants for weight-for-height and FEVPerc (FEV1 disease centile) at the day of blood sampling. Data for three of the twin pairs had been reported previously in another context.

The twin pairs came from the European Cystic Fibrosis Twin and Sibling Study Cohort, which recruited patients from over 150 CF clinics across 14 European countries. Zygosity and CFTR genotype were confirmed in-house, and zygosity was tested by multiplex PCR of nine short tandem repeat loci. Peripheral blood was sampled from each twin, and clinical parameters were recorded on the day of blood sampling. Genomic DNA was isolated from peripheral blood cells with phenol/chloroform and kept in TE buffer at 4 degrees C. The paper's findings and limits, for the study overall: V gene usage was most similar to the co-twin in 13 of 16 pairs, and J usage was most similar to the co-twin in 8 of 16 pairs, which suggests genetic constraints. Only a small cohort was studied, and no association of shared CDR3 numbers with age, concordance or disease severity was found. Monozygotic CF twin pairs shared significantly more nucleotide-identical clonotypes within each pair than unrelated CF individuals shared with one another (P = 0.000026, Mann-Whitney). Simpson clonality tended to be low (median around 0.0095), which suggests a naive-dominated repertoire, although clonality was higher in the most severely affected patients.

TCR beta CDR3 regions were amplified by multiplex PCR using the immunoSEQ immune profiling system, following the manufacturer's instructions. An Illumina NextSeq system was used to carry out the sequencing. For the original study's pipeline: The immunoSEQ Analyzer platform handled processing of the sequence data, and clonality was calculated by taking the square root of Simpson's index of productive rearrangements. V and J usage similarity was measured by Jensen-Shannon distance, and CDR3 generation probabilities were computed with OLGA. The researchers looked up shared CDR3 sequences in the immuneACCESS database (August 2020) and in VDJdb (December 2020). TCRdb stores this immuneACCESS table with in-frame sequences only. Part of the clones is absent; in the studies checked, under half of the shortfall reflects unresolved V genes, and no reason is known for the rest. V and J calls and clone size follow that table, whereas D and trimming were derived from the DNA. This sample gives about 36,000 clones in total; over 75% of them show up just once. The ten top clones hold roughly 1.8% of the sample.

Sample: blood. Rearrangement joined TRBV7-2 to TRBJ2-1, and TRBD1 aligns with 8 junction nucleotides. The origin of this receptor is a girl aged 2-9 years with cystic fibrosis. The sequence in DNA is TGTGCCAGCAGCTTAGCGCAGGGGGCGCAAGCGCAGTTCTTC. Its product reads: CASSLAQGAQAQFF.